This TCR beta chain derives from a study of CD8 T cells in ankylosing spondylitis. TCRdb redid the calling of the 5' RACE reads with MiXCR, one entry per CDR3 protein. The sample holds about 300,000 distinct CDR3 sequences, around 10% seen once. The trim removed 5 bases at V and 5 bases at J, leaving 7 bases unmatched. The CDR3 extends over 15 amino acids. The source is a female donor with ankylosing spondylitis or in good health (not recorded which). Sequenced sample: blood, either unsorted or a sorted T cell fraction (not recorded which). J is TRBJ2-2 and V is TRBV12-3 or TRBV12-4; 8 bases fit TRBD1. CDR3 amino acids: CASSADRVGTGELFF. The CDR3 DNA reads TGTGCCAGCAGTGCGGACAGGGTCGGAACCGGGGAGCTGTTTTTT.